The TCR beta chain described here comes from a study of PD-1 blockade in classical Hodgkin lymphoma. The count of this clone is one. Its antigen is undetermined. Stated time point: cycle 4 day 1 (C4D1), after five to seven weeks of nivolumab. Each patient experienced a relapse that followed autologous stem cell transplantation, and brentuximab vedotin exposure varied. Best responses included complete response and partial response; otherwise, the best response was progressive disease. Findings and caveats of the study: Baseline TCR diversity was reportedly lower in newly diagnosed patients than in healthy donors. It was reported as lower still in relapsed/refractory patients. Sources of repertoire differences remain undefined, possibly disease activity or prior therapy. Diversity similar to that of newly diagnosed patients was seen at baseline in complete responders.

Germline V gene sequence: CDR1 SGHNT, CDR2 YYREEE (reference sequence). V trimming: 0 bases; J trimming: 7 bases; junction bases outside the gene matches: 9. This CDR3 has 17 amino acids. This table comes from immunoSEQ multiplex PCR, and its TCRdb copy is limited to in-frame clones, with some not included. The table lists 90,000 to 140,000 clones, roughly 89% of them singletons. The clonotype comes from a human donor with classical Hodgkin lymphoma. The chain links TRBV5-4 to TRBJ2-5; 13 nucleotides line up with TRBD2. The sequencing used peripheral blood mononuclear cells (PBMCs), collected before the fourth cycle of nivolumab. Here the CDR3 DNA reads TGTGCCAGCAGCTTGGGAGGGACTAGCGGGGCCCCTCGGACCCAGTACTTC. This codes for CASSLGGTSGAPRTQYF. The complete variable domain, with remaining parts taken from reference TRBV5-4 and TRBJ2-5, reads ETGVTQSPTHLIKTRGQQVTLRCSSQSGHNTVSWYQQALGQGPQFIFQYYREEENGRGNFPPRFSGLQFPNYSSELNVNALELDDSALYLCASSLGGTSGAPRTQYFGPGTRLLVL.